This TCR beta chain was identified during a study of blood T cell repertoires in COVID-19. Turning to the study itself: From T cells, B-cell-depleted T cells, or PBMCs came the material, which was cDNA or gDNA.

Authors' analysis steps: Reference gene primer amplification in the assay estimated nucleated cell counts. This table comes from immunoSEQ multiplex PCR, and its TCRdb copy is limited to in-frame clones, with some not included. The DNA gave D and trimming, while V, J and clone size come from that table. The data show 180,000 or so clones, about four fifths seen once. Resolution of symptoms, clearance, or two negative PCRs was present in recovered Cohort 3 donors. The sequenced sample was PBMCs or T cells enriched from blood (not recorded which). This sequence originates from a man aged 50-60 years who had recovered from COVID-19.

In nucleotides, the CDR3 is TGTGCCAGTAGCGACAGGGGGCGACGAGCCTTCTATGGCTACACCTTC. Translating it yields CASSDRGRRAFYGYTF. This chain connects TRBV19 to TRBJ1-2; 10 nucleotides line up with TRBD1. J was trimmed by 4 bases and V by 6 bases; bases with no gene match: 11. This CDR3 contains 16 residues. Germline loops: CDR1 LNHDA, CDR2 SQIVND (reference sequence).